Listed here are 8 T cell receptor beta chains from one sample, sequenced in a study of CD8 T cells in cerebrospinal fluid in Alzheimer's disease. From its re-call of the 10x single-cell sequencing reads, TCRdb lists each CDR3 protein once, without DNA. The specimen's table records some 1,200 distinct CDR3 sequences. The sequenced sample consisted of cerebrospinal fluid. These TCRs come from a human donor with Parkinson's disease.

This clonotype registers medium-sized by frequency. This chain uses TRBV7-8 with TRBJ2-1; the D gene TCRdb calls, TRBD1, cannot be checked with no DNA. The CDR3 sequence is 15 residues long. Per germline, CDR1 SGHVS and CDR2 FQNEAQ. The CDR3: CASSALKGGYNEQFF.

Considering frequency, this clonotype is large. J is TRBJ2-7 and V is TRBV11-2; TCRdb returns TRBD1, unconfirmable since there is no DNA. Per the germline V gene, CDR1 is SGHAT and CDR2 is FQNNGV. The CDR3 runs 14 residues. CDR3 in amino acids: CASSRLTRGYEQYF.

According to its frequency, this clonotype is medium-sized. This chain uses TRBV6-5 with TRBJ1-6; TCRdb picks TRBD1, but there is no DNA to check that call. Germline V lookup: CDR1 MNHEY, CDR2 SVGAGI. This CDR3 region has 18 residues. The CDR3 loop is CASSYSLYRQRDGSPLHF.

This clonotype is called large based on its frequency. Here the CDR3 reads CAISASGGEDTQYF. V and J are TRBV10-3 and TRBJ2-3; TCRdb names TRBD1, which stays unverified in the absence of DNA. From germline, CDR1 is ENHRY and CDR2 SYGVKD. There are 14 residues in the CDR3.

This clonotype shows up as medium-sized by frequency. V is TRBV29-1 and J is TRBJ2-7; TCRdb's assignment of TRBD1 cannot be checked, as there is no DNA. Per germline, CDR1 SQVTM and CDR2 ANQGSEA. This CDR3 region has 11 residues. The CDR3 reads CSVEQGYEQYF.

This clonotype is identified as medium-sized (0.01 to 0.1%) from frequency. The chain uses TRBV7-3 and TRBJ2-3. There are 12 residues in the CDR3. The germline V gene encodes CDR1 SGHTA and CDR2 FQGTGA. CDR3 sequence: CASSLTGDTQYF.

Measured by frequency, this clonotype is medium-sized (0.01 to 0.1%). This chain's CDR3 is CASSIVGRGLGNEQFF. The V and J genes are TRBV19 and TRBJ2-1; the D gene TCRdb calls, TRBD1, cannot be checked with no DNA. CDR1 LNHDA and CDR2 SQIVND come from the germline V gene (reference sequence). This CDR3 has 16 residues.

Considering frequency, this clonotype is large. The rearrangement joins TRBV5-1 to TRBJ2-1; absent DNA, TCRdb's TRBD1 call cannot be checked. Looked up from germline, CDR1 is SGHRS and CDR2 is YFSETQ. The CDR3 is 16 amino acids. The CDR3 reads CASSLMWRQVGDEQFF.